The 9 T cell receptor beta chains given below trace back to one sample, sequenced in a study of T-cell reconstitution after alpha-beta-depleted transplantation in children. For TCRbeta, the library was prepared with unique molecular identifiers. TCRdb reprocessed the PCR reads via MiXCR and lists one record per CDR3 protein. This table has around 440,000 distinct CDR3 sequences, more than 9% appearing once. This sample comprised PBMCs, obtained before TCRalphabeta/CD19-depleted stem cell transplant. Receptors were obtained from a child aged 2 to 15 with inherited bone marrow failure, due to receive a stem cell transplant.

This clonotype was counted many times. The rearrangement links TRBV4-3 to TRBJ2-1, with 11 bases fitting TRBD2. From germline, CDR1 is LGHNA and CDR2 YSLEER. The V and J ends lost 4 bases and 5 bases, in that order; junction bases with no gene match: 4. The CDR3 is 15 residues long. CDR3 loop: CASSPLTSGDNEQFF. CDR3 sequence (DNA): TGCGCCAGCAGCCCCCTGACTAGCGGGGACAATGAGCAGTTCTTC.

This clonotype was found a few times. This rearrangement joins TRBV7-9 to TRBJ2-5; TRBD2 matches 10 bases. The germline gives CDR1 SEHNR, CDR2 FQNEAQ (reference sequence). V shed 5 bases and J 7 bases; nucleotides not matched to a gene: 10. The CDR3 extends over 15 amino acids. CDR3 coding DNA: TGTGCCAGCAGCGACGGACTAGCGGCCATGTGGACCCAGTACTTC. It translates to CASSDGLAAMWTQYF. Full variable domain (remainder filled in from reference TRBV7-9 and TRBJ2-5): DTGVSQNPRHKITKRGQNVTFRCDPISEHNRLYWYRQTLGQGPEFLTYFQNEAQLEKSRLLSDRFSAERPKGSFSTLEIQRTEQGDSAMYLCASSDGLAAMWTQYFGPGTRLLVL.

Only a few counts were recorded for this clonotype. The gene calls are TRBV27 and TRBJ2-7; TRBD1 aligns across 9 bases. Germline CDR1 and CDR2: MNHEY and SMNVEV (reference sequence). The CDR3 contains 16 residues. V trimming: 2 bases; J trimming: 7 bases; junction bases outside the gene matches: 12. In nucleotides, the CDR3 is TGTGCCAGCAGTTTACTTCCGGGACAGGGTTCCAGAGAGCAGTACTTC. Translation gives CASSLLPGQGSREQYF.

This clonotype was counted at least ten times. The chain links TRBV19 to TRBJ1-1; D unresolved. This CDR3 contains 14 residues. From germline, CDR1 is LNHDA and CDR2 SQIVND (reference sequence). The V end was cut by 2 bases, the J end by 1 base, with 8 bases between. The CDR3 DNA reads TGTGCCAGTAGTATAATTGGAGGGAACACTGAAGCTTTCTTT. It translates to CASSIIGGNTEAFF.

This clonotype was seen at least ten times. The chain recombines TRBV5-1 with TRBJ2-5; TRBD1 might be the D (5 bases). The V gene's germline CDR1 is SGHRS and CDR2 YFSETQ. Trimming stripped 1 base from V and 2 bases from J, with 12 bases between. The CDR3 covers 15 residues. CDR3 nucleotide sequence: TGCGCCAGCAGCTTGACCCCGACAGTTCAAGAGACCCAGTACTTC. It translates to CASSLTPTVQETQYF. Looking up the rest from reference TRBV5-1 and TRBJ2-5 gives the full variable domain: KAGVTQTPRYLIKTRGQQVTLSCSPISGHRSVSWYQQTPGQGLQFLFEYFSETQRNKGNFPGRFSGRQFSNSRSEMNVSTLELGDSALYLCASSLTPTVQETQYFGPGTRLLVL.

The chain combines TRBV6-2 or TRBV6-3 with TRBJ2-7, with 9 bases matching TRBD1. Trimming took 6 bases from V and 4 from J; bases not matched to a gene: 10. The V gene's germline CDR1 is MNHEY and CDR2 SVGEGT. This CDR3 is 15 amino acids long. The DNA of the CDR3 is TGTGCCAGCAGCCGCGGGACAGGGACTAAGTACGAGCAGTACTTC. Translation: CASSRGTGTKYEQYF.

This clonotype was seen many times. V usage is TRBV20-1 and J usage is TRBJ2-5; D remains unclear. Trimming removed 2 bases from V and 2 bases from J, with 9 bases in between. The CDR3 totals 13 residues. From germline, CDR1 is DFQATT and CDR2 SNEGSKA (reference sequence). CDR3 amino acids: CSARTLGQETQYF. For the CDR3, the DNA is TGCAGTGCTAGAACCCTAGGTCAAGAGACCCAGTACTTC.

This clonotype was seen more than once but under ten times. CDR3 sequence (DNA): TGTGCCAGCAGCTGGAGGGTGGGTGGCTACACCTTC. It translates to CASSWRVGGYTF. The chain couples TRBV7-9 to TRBJ1-2; D is uncertain. The V gene's germline CDR1 is SEHNR and CDR2 FQNEAQ (reference sequence). V was pared by 4 bases and J by 7 bases, with 10 bases between. CDR3 length: 12 residues.

This clonotype was seen ten or more times. J is TRBJ2-2 and V is TRBV5-1; D not certain. The length of the CDR3 is 14 residues. Germline assignment: CDR1 SGHRS and CDR2 YFSETQ. The ends were cut back, 5 bases at V and 8 bases at J, with 16 bases in the middle. DNA of the CDR3: TGCGCCAGCAGGGCTACTCCCCTAGAAGGGGAGCTGTTTTTT. This sequence encodes CASRATPLEGELFF.